These T cell receptor beta chains were read from a single sample in a study of CD8 T cells in ankylosing spondylitis. TCRdb reprocessed the 5' RACE reads with MiXCR, giving one entry per CDR3 protein. Of 200,000 to 250,000 distinct CDR3 sequences in the sample, about 10% were seen once. The specimen was blood, either unsorted or a sorted T cell fraction (not recorded which). The receptors were sampled from a male donor with ankylosing spondylitis or in good health (not recorded which). Both conserved end residues are part of each CDR3. The D gene is left open where the match is weak. Clone size is given for some rows only: seen once, a few or many times, or a class if the clone is expanded.

d_gene: -
v_gene: TRBV30
j_gene: TRBJ1-1
abundance: -
CDR3aa: CAWSVRGGWAEAFF
CDR3nt: TGTGCCTGGAGTGTACGGGGGGGGTGGGCTGAAGCTTTCTTT

d_gene: -
v_gene: TRBV4-1
j_gene: TRBJ2-7
abundance: -
CDR3aa: CASSQGVNSYEQYF
CDR3nt: TGCGCCAGCAGCCAAGGAGTTAACTCCTACGAGCAGTACTTC

d_gene: -
v_gene: TRBV5-1
j_gene: TRBJ2-7
abundance: many
CDR3aa: CASSSTTGTSAEQYF
CDR3nt: TGCGCCAGCAGCTCAACCACAGGGACGTCGGCCGAGCAGTACTTC

d_gene: TRBD2
v_gene: TRBV20-1
j_gene: TRBJ2-1
abundance: many
CDR3aa: CSAWEGPLDGEQFF
CDR3nt: TGCAGTGCTTGGGAGGGGCCCCTGGACGGGGAGCAGTTCTTC

d_gene: -
v_gene: TRBV10-3
j_gene: TRBJ2-2
abundance: many
CDR3aa: CAISRDANTGELFF
CDR3nt: TGTGCCATCAGCCGGGACGCGAACACCGGGGAGCTGTTTTTT

d_gene: -
v_gene: TRBV6-1
j_gene: TRBJ2-1
abundance: many
CDR3aa: CASTLFGPDNEQFF
CDR3nt: TGTGCCAGCACCCTATTTGGACCAGACAATGAGCAGTTCTTC

d_gene: -
v_gene: TRBV7-2
j_gene: TRBJ2-1
abundance: many
CDR3aa: CASSLGFASYNEQFF
CDR3nt: TGTGCCAGCAGCTTAGGATTCGCCAGCTACAATGAGCAGTTCTTC

d_gene: TRBD2
v_gene: TRBV5-1
j_gene: TRBJ2-1
abundance: many
CDR3aa: CASSAISGSSYNEQFF
CDR3nt: TGCGCCAGCAGCGCAATTAGCGGGAGCTCCTACAATGAGCAGTTCTTC

d_gene: -
v_gene: TRBV5-1
j_gene: TRBJ2-5
abundance: many
CDR3aa: CASSLVDQETQYF
CDR3nt: TGCGCCAGCAGCTTGGTAGATCAAGAGACCCAGTACTTC

d_gene: -
v_gene: TRBV30
j_gene: TRBJ2-2
abundance: many
CDR3aa: CAWGRGGELFF
CDR3nt: TGTGCCTGGGGCAGGGGCGGGGAGCTGTTTTTT

d_gene: TRBD2
v_gene: TRBV30
j_gene: TRBJ2-2
abundance: many
CDR3aa: CAWSSGPYGELFF
CDR3nt: TGTGCCTGGTCTAGCGGCCCTTACGGGGAGCTGTTTTTT

d_gene: -
v_gene: TRBV18
j_gene: TRBJ2-7
abundance: -
CDR3aa: CASSPWQESSYEQYF
CDR3nt: TGTGCCAGCTCACCGTGGCAGGAGAGCTCCTACGAGCAGTACTTC

d_gene: TRBD1
v_gene: TRBV2
j_gene: TRBJ1-1
abundance: many
CDR3aa: CASSGQGAAEAFF
CDR3nt: TGTGCCAGCAGTGGACAGGGGGCCGCTGAAGCTTTCTTT

d_gene: TRBD1
v_gene: TRBV5-1
j_gene: TRBJ2-3
abundance: -
CDR3aa: CASSLGQGSSTDTQYF
CDR3nt: TGCGCCAGCAGCTTAGGACAGGGGTCTAGCACAGATACGCAGTATTTT

d_gene: -
v_gene: TRBV4-1
j_gene: TRBJ2-2
abundance: many
CDR3aa: CASSQELMRTGELFF
CDR3nt: TGCGCCAGCAGCCAAGAATTAATGCGGACCGGGGAGCTGTTTTTT

d_gene: -
v_gene: TRBV5-8
j_gene: TRBJ2-1
abundance: -
CDR3aa: CHSCLAPCAAYPDEQFF
CDR3nt: TGTCACAGCTGCCTGGCCCCCTGTGCCGCCTATCCCGATGAGCAGTTCTTC

d_gene: -
v_gene: TRBV10-2
j_gene: TRBJ1-6
abundance: many
CDR3aa: CASSEEILNSPLHF
CDR3nt: TGCGCCAGCAGTGAAGAGATTCTTAATTCACCCCTCCACTTT

d_gene: TRBD2
v_gene: TRBV20-1
j_gene: TRBJ2-1
abundance: many
CDR3aa: CSAQWTSNEQFF
CDR3nt: TGCAGTGCTCAATGGACTAGCAATGAGCAGTTCTTC

d_gene: -
v_gene: TRBV4-2
j_gene: TRBJ1-5
abundance: few
CDR3aa: CASSQEPKAVNQPQHF
CDR3nt: TGTGCCAGCAGCCAAGAACCAAAAGCTGTCAATCAGCCCCAGCATTTT

d_gene: -
v_gene: TRBV5-1
j_gene: TRBJ2-2
abundance: many
CDR3aa: CASSPPGTLGELFF
CDR3nt: TGCGCCAGCAGCCCACCAGGGACCCTCGGGGAGCTGTTTTTT

d_gene: -
v_gene: TRBV24-1
j_gene: TRBJ2-1
abundance: many
CDR3aa: CATRTRLALGDEQFF
CDR3nt: TGTGCCACCAGGACCCGGCTGGCACTGGGGGATGAGCAGTTCTTC

d_gene: TRBD2
v_gene: TRBV9
j_gene: TRBJ2-1
abundance: many
CDR3aa: CASSVDSGGNEQFF
CDR3nt: TGTGCCAGCAGCGTAGATAGCGGGGGCAATGAGCAGTTCTTC

d_gene: TRBD2
v_gene: TRBV4-2
j_gene: TRBJ2-1
abundance: many
CDR3aa: CASSQATSVDQFF
CDR3nt: TGTGCCAGCAGCCAGGCGACTAGCGTAGATCAGTTCTTC

d_gene: -
v_gene: TRBV3-1
j_gene: TRBJ2-7
abundance: many
CDR3aa: CASSPGWGVTSYEQYF
CDR3nt: TGTGCCAGCAGCCCAGGGTGGGGGGTTACCTCCTACGAGCAGTACTTC

d_gene: TRBD1
v_gene: TRBV6-1
j_gene: TRBJ1-1
abundance: -
CDR3aa: CASSERRTGVMNAEAFF
CDR3nt: TGTGCCAGCAGTGAAAGGAGGACAGGGGTGATGAACGCTGAAGCTTTCTTT

d_gene: TRBD1
v_gene: TRBV10-3
j_gene: TRBJ1-6
abundance: many
CDR3aa: CAISDGTGNSPLHF
CDR3nt: TGTGCCATCAGTGATGGGACAGGAAATTCACCCCTCCACTTT

d_gene: TRBD2
v_gene: TRBV5-1
j_gene: TRBJ2-3
abundance: many
CDR3aa: CASSGLAGPDTQYF
CDR3nt: TGCGCCAGCAGCGGACTAGCGGGACCAGATACGCAGTATTTT

d_gene: TRBD1
v_gene: TRBV12-3/TRBV12-4
j_gene: TRBJ2-7
abundance: many
CDR3aa: CASSLAYGQGFEEQYF
CDR3nt: TGTGCCAGCAGTTTAGCCTACGGACAGGGGTTCGAAGAGCAGTACTTC

d_gene: -
v_gene: TRBV6-1
j_gene: TRBJ2-3
abundance: many
CDR3aa: CASSEKATQYF
CDR3nt: TGTGCCAGCAGTGAAAAGGCCACGCAGTATTTT

d_gene: -
v_gene: TRBV12-3/TRBV12-4
j_gene: TRBJ1-5
abundance: few
CDR3aa: CASSFGGSSNQPQHF
CDR3nt: TGTGCCAGCAGTTTTGGGGGATCGAGCAATCAGCCCCAGCATTTT

d_gene: -
v_gene: TRBV5-1
j_gene: TRBJ2-6
abundance: -
CDR3aa: CASTPRGDRWGANVLTF
CDR3nt: TGCGCCAGCACCCCGAGAGGTGACCGTTGGGGGGCCAACGTCCTGACTTTC

d_gene: TRBD2
v_gene: TRBV10-2
j_gene: TRBJ2-7
abundance: few
CDR3aa: CASSERVGGGLNEQYF
CDR3nt: TGCGCCAGCAGTGAGCGTGTTGGGGGAGGGTTGAACGAGCAGTACTTC

d_gene: TRBD2
v_gene: TRBV20-1
j_gene: TRBJ2-1
abundance: few
CDR3aa: CSARDIFAGAPSSYNEQFF
CDR3nt: TGCAGTGCTAGAGATATTTTCGCGGGAGCGCCCAGCTCCTACAATGAGCAGTTCTTC

d_gene: -
v_gene: TRBV11-2
j_gene: TRBJ2-3
abundance: many
CDR3aa: CASSLVGGGTDTQYF
CDR3nt: TGTGCCAGCAGCTTAGTAGGCGGGGGCACAGATACGCAGTATTTT

d_gene: -
v_gene: TRBV5-1
j_gene: TRBJ2-7
abundance: many
CDR3aa: CASSRGTSGSSYEQYF
CDR3nt: TGCGCCAGCAGCAGGGGGACATCTGGGAGCTCCTACGAGCAGTACTTC

d_gene: -
v_gene: TRBV7-9
j_gene: TRBJ1-1
abundance: many
CDR3aa: CATRGTEAFF
CDR3nt: TGTGCCACTCGTGGAACTGAAGCTTTCTTT

d_gene: -
v_gene: TRBV25-1
j_gene: TRBJ2-7
abundance: many
CDR3aa: CASAQGTYEQYF
CDR3nt: TGTGCCAGCGCCCAGGGAACATACGAGCAGTACTTC

d_gene: -
v_gene: TRBV20-1
j_gene: TRBJ1-5
abundance: many
CDR3aa: CSAQGDSNQPQHF
CDR3nt: TGCAGTGCCCAGGGCGATAGCAATCAGCCCCAGCATTTT

d_gene: TRBD2
v_gene: TRBV5-1
j_gene: TRBJ2-5
abundance: many
CDR3aa: CASRPGGPQETQYF
CDR3nt: TGCGCCAGCCGCCCGGGGGGGCCCCAAGAGACCCAGTACTTC

d_gene: TRBD1
v_gene: TRBV7-2
j_gene: TRBJ2-7
abundance: -
CDR3aa: CASSLRQGGYEQYF
CDR3nt: TGTGCCAGCAGCTTACGACAGGGGGGCTACGAGCAGTACTTC

d_gene: TRBD1
v_gene: TRBV20-1
j_gene: TRBJ2-7
abundance: many
CDR3aa: CSARRTGMDEQYF
CDR3nt: TGCAGTGCTAGAAGGACAGGGATGGACGAGCAGTACTTC

d_gene: -
v_gene: TRBV20-1
j_gene: TRBJ2-5
abundance: many
CDR3aa: CSARTGRQETQYF
CDR3nt: TGCAGTGCCCGAACCGGGAGACAAGAGACCCAGTACTTC

d_gene: -
v_gene: TRBV30
j_gene: TRBJ1-1
abundance: few
CDR3aa: CAWRSSVFAEAFF
CDR3nt: TGTGCCTGGAGATCATCAGTATTCGCTGAAGCTTTCTTT

d_gene: TRBD1
v_gene: TRBV29-1
j_gene: TRBJ1-5
abundance: -
CDR3aa: CSVAKRTGPNQPQHF
CDR3nt: TGCAGCGTTGCTAAACGGACAGGGCCTAATCAGCCCCAGCATTTT

d_gene: TRBD2
v_gene: TRBV5-1
j_gene: TRBJ2-1
abundance: many
CDR3aa: CASSLAFGGGPDEQFF
CDR3nt: TGCGCCAGCAGCTTGGCCTTTGGGGGAGGGCCCGATGAGCAGTTCTTC

d_gene: -
v_gene: TRBV10-3
j_gene: TRBJ1-5
abundance: many
CDR3aa: CAISWTENQPQHF
CDR3nt: TGTGCCATCAGTTGGACAGAGAATCAGCCCCAGCATTTT

d_gene: TRBD2
v_gene: TRBV20-1
j_gene: TRBJ2-3
abundance: -
CDR3aa: CSASETSGTDTQYF
CDR3nt: TGCAGTGCTAGTGAAACTAGCGGCACAGATACGCAGTATTTT

d_gene: -
v_gene: TRBV7-9
j_gene: TRBJ2-5
abundance: few
CDR3aa: CASSPPDQETQYF
CDR3nt: TGTGCCAGCAGCCCCCCTGACCAAGAGACCCAGTACTTC

d_gene: -
v_gene: TRBV4-1
j_gene: TRBJ2-1
abundance: many
CDR3aa: CASSLKGSGTYNEQFF
CDR3nt: TGCGCCAGCAGCCTCAAAGGATCCGGGACTTACAATGAGCAGTTCTTC

d_gene: -
v_gene: TRBV6-1
j_gene: TRBJ2-3
abundance: many
CDR3aa: CASSKDFYTSTDTQYF
CDR3nt: TGTGCCAGCAGTAAGGACTTTTACACGTCCACAGATACGCAGTATTTT

d_gene: TRBD1
v_gene: TRBV14
j_gene: TRBJ1-3
abundance: many
CDR3aa: CASSYIPGQASSGNTIYF
CDR3nt: TGTGCCAGCAGCTATATACCGGGACAGGCTTCCTCTGGAAACACCATATATTTT

d_gene: -
v_gene: TRBV20-1
j_gene: TRBJ1-5
abundance: many
CDR3aa: CSARDRGENSNQPQHF
CDR3nt: TGCAGTGCTAGAGATAGGGGGGAAAATAGCAATCAGCCCCAGCATTTT

d_gene: TRBD2
v_gene: TRBV20-1
j_gene: TRBJ2-1
abundance: many
CDR3aa: CSASPLLAGGYNEQFF
CDR3nt: TGCAGTGCTAGCCCTTTACTAGCGGGAGGTTACAATGAGCAGTTCTTC

d_gene: TRBD1
v_gene: TRBV27
j_gene: TRBJ1-1
abundance: many
CDR3aa: CASVQGTGGNTEAFF
CDR3nt: TGTGCCAGCGTTCAAGGGACAGGGGGCAACACTGAAGCTTTCTTT

d_gene: TRBD2
v_gene: TRBV20-1
j_gene: TRBJ2-7
abundance: few
CDR3aa: CSARDPGGLAAYEQYF
CDR3nt: TGCAGTGCTAGAGATCCGGGTGGACTAGCCGCCTACGAGCAGTACTTC

d_gene: -
v_gene: TRBV14
j_gene: TRBJ1-1
abundance: many
CDR3aa: CASSPGGVINTEAFF
CDR3nt: TGTGCCAGCAGCCCTGGGGGAGTTATCAACACTGAAGCTTTCTTT

d_gene: -
v_gene: TRBV11-1
j_gene: TRBJ2-7
abundance: -
CDR3aa: CASSLVYLGGQNLYEQYF
CDR3nt: TGTGCCAGCAGCTTAGTGTATTTGGGGGGACAGAACCTCTACGAGCAGTACTTC

d_gene: -
v_gene: TRBV7-2
j_gene: TRBJ2-7
abundance: many
CDR3aa: CASSLGGPYEQYF
CDR3nt: TGTGCCAGCAGCTTAGGAGGGCCTTACGAGCAGTACTTC